Below, 12 T cell receptor beta chains from the same sample are listed, as sequenced in a study of beta chain features in type 1 diabetes. What was sequenced were expressed TCRB transcripts, since all of the isolated RNA had been reverse transcribed. Sequencing used immunoSEQ multiplex PCR; TCRdb keeps in-frame clones, though not all of them. Of 250,000 or so clones in the sample, about 70% were seen once. Sample: naive CD4+ T cells from blood. These receptors were taken from a young man in good health.

This chain connects TRBV6-5 to TRBJ1-2, with 7 positions matching TRBD1. V lost 6 bases, J lost 4 bases, and 8 bases stayed unmatched. The CDR3 has 14 residues. From germline, CDR1 is MNHEY and CDR2 SVGAGI. CDR3 bases: TGTGCCAGCAGAGCCCCAGGGGGTACCTATGGCTACACCTTC. Translating it yields CASRAPGGTYGYTF.

This clone was observed a few times. This CDR3 reads CATSRAHPGGQQETQYF. The CDR3 DNA sequence: TGTGCCACCAGCAGAGCCCACCCAGGGGGGCAACAAGAGACCCAGTACTTC. V and J are TRBV15 and TRBJ2-5; D perhaps matches TRBD1 (7 bases). This CDR3 is 17 amino acids long. The germline CDR1 and CDR2 sequences are LNHNV and YYDKDF (reference sequence). Trimming took 1 base from V and 2 from J, leaving 17 bases between them.

The rearrangement uses TRBV28 and TRBJ2-5, with 7 bases matching TRBD2. Germline trimming cut 2 bases from V and 5 bases from J; bases unmatched to any gene: 5. CDR1 and CDR2 (germline): MDHEN, SYDVKM. The CDR3 has 14 amino acids. The DNA for the CDR3 is TGTGCCAGCAGTTTAGCGGGAGTGTTCGAGACCCAGTACTTC. Amino acid sequence: CASSLAGVFETQYF.

The chain recombines TRBV29-1 with TRBJ2-1; unclear D gene. Trimming took off 1 base at V and 0 bases at J, with 13 bases between the two ends. CDR3 length: 16 residues. Germline values: CDR1 SQVTM, CDR2 ANQGSEA. This CDR3 is CSVEVHDPSSYNEQFF. The CDR3 DNA is TGCAGCGTTGAAGTCCATGACCCGAGCTCCTACAATGAGCAGTTCTTC.

This rearrangement joins TRBV6-6 to TRBJ2-1; no reliable D call. The germline CDR1 and CDR2 sequences are MNHNY and SVGAGI (reference sequence). There are 11 residues in the CDR3. Between the trimmed V and J ends, which lost 5 bases and 10 bases, there was a span of 9 bases. CDR3 region: CASSQGREQFF. The CDR3 nucleotides read TGTGCCAGCAGTCAAGGAAGGGAGCAGTTCTTC.

This clone occurred a few times. The V call is TRBV29-1, the J call TRBJ1-1; 7 positions agree with TRBD1. The CDR3 covers 13 residues. V gave up 7 bases and J gave up 4 bases; unmatched junction bases: 9. Per germline, CDR1 SQVTM and CDR2 ANQGSEA. The chain's CDR3 is CSGERQGGTEAFF. For the CDR3, the DNA is TGCAGCGGGGAAAGACAGGGCGGCACTGAAGCTTTCTTT.

The genes are TRBV5-1 and TRBJ2-5; D remains ambiguous. The CDR3 runs to 12 residues. The germline V and J ends were trimmed by 5 bases and 2 bases, with 7 bases remaining between them. Looked up from germline, CDR1 is SGHRS and CDR2 is YFSETQ. DNA of the CDR3: TGCGCCAGCAGATCGGATCAAGAGACCCAGTACTTC. This encodes CASRSDQETQYF.

The chain couples TRBV30 to TRBJ2-2, with D unclear. Between the trimmed V and J ends, which lost 0 bases and 4 bases, there was a span of 6 bases. The CDR3 runs to 13 residues. Germline CDR1 is GTSNPN and CDR2 is SVGIG (reference sequence). CDR3 protein: CAWSVRATGELFF. CDR3 nucleotide sequence: TGTGCCTGGAGTGTACGGGCCACCGGGGAGCTGTTTTTT.

J is TRBJ1-5 and V is TRBV4-1; TRBD1 aligns across 7 bases. The junction had 6 bases not matched to a gene; V was cut back by 3 bases and J by 4 bases. Germline V gene sequence: CDR1 MGHRA, CDR2 YSYEKL. The CDR3 extends over 15 amino acids. In nucleotides, the CDR3 is TGCGCCAGCAGCCAGCTGACAGGGCCAAATCAGCCCCAGCATTTT. It codes for CASSQLTGPNQPQHF.

The chain couples TRBV10-3 to TRBJ2-3; weak D call: TRBD2 (5 bases). The ends were cut back, 2 bases at V and 0 bases at J, with 9 bases in the middle. Germline V gives CDR1 ENHRY, CDR2 SYGVKD. This CDR3 spans 15 amino acids. The DNA of the CDR3 is TGTGCCATCAGTGAGGTGGGAGCTAGCACAGATACGCAGTATTTT. Its protein is CAISEVGASTDTQYF.

The rearrangement links TRBV1 to TRBJ2-7; the table names TRBD1, a call not compared with the DNA. TRBV1 is a known pseudogene. CDR3 size: 15 residues. CDR3 in DNA: TGCACCAGCAGCCAAGATCCCGACAGGGATTACGAGCAGTACTTC. Translating gives CTSSQDPDRDYEQYF.

The chain combines TRBV27 with TRBJ1-6; D might be TRBD1 (5 bases). Trimming cost V 2 bases and J 10 bases, with 12 bases left between them. Germline V gene lookup returns CDR1 MNHEY and CDR2 SMNVEV (reference sequence). This CDR3 has 14 residues. In nucleotides, the CDR3 is TGTGCCAGCAGTTTACAGGGCGTTAACTCACCCCTCCACTTT. Encoded protein: CASSLQGVNSPLHF.